The rows below give T cell receptor beta chains drawn from one sample of a study of Graves' ophthalmopathy and Graves' hyperthyroidism. TCRdb redid the calling of the multiplex PCR reads with MiXCR, one entry per CDR3 protein. The sample contains under 800,000 distinct CDR3 sequences, about 24% of which appear only once. Specimen: peripheral blood. The receptors originated from a woman aged 18-29 years with stable Graves' hyperthyroidism. Some clones in this sample may be carry-over from other donors' samples. Each CDR3 is given with its conserved first and last residue. D genes are given only for firm matches. Some rows have no size entry. The others give once, few or many, or a class for an expanded clone.

TRBD1,many,TRBJ2-2,TRBV2,TGTGCCAGCAGTGCGGGACAGGGTAGGACCGGGGAGCTGTTTTTT,CASSAGQGRTGELFF
TRBD1,-,TRBJ2-5,TRBV6-2/TRBV6-3,TGTGCCAGCACAGCGTACATTGGACAGGGGCCAAAAGAGACCCAGTACTTC,CASTAYIGQGPKETQYF
TRBD2,once,TRBJ2-5,TRBV4-1,TGCGCCGGCAGTCGGCTCGGGGCGGGAGGGATGAAAGAGACCCAGTACTTC,CAGSRLGAGGMKETQYF
-,-,TRBJ1-1,TRBV5-1,-,CASSWGQGNTEASF
-,many,TRBJ2-7,TRBV28,TGTGCCAGCTCCTTAAACGTGGGACGGGCCGGGGAGCAGTACTTC,CASSLNVGRAGEQYF
TRBD2,-,TRBJ2-2,TRBV28,TGTGCCAGCAGCCCTAAGACTAGCGGGGCAACGAACACCGGGGAGCTGTTTTTT,CASSPKTSGATNTGELFF
TRBD2,-,TRBJ2-5,TRBV7-2,TGTGCCAGCAGCGTATTTTCTAGCGGAAACCAAGAGACCCAGTACTTC,CASSVFSSGNQETQYF
-,-,TRBJ1-1,TRBV5-1,TGCGCCAGCAGTTACCTTCCGGAGATCCATGACGAAGCTTTCTTT,CASSYLPEIHDEAFF
-,many,TRBJ1-6,TRBV19,TGTGCCAGTAGTATAAGCCTGGGGGATAATTCACCCCTCCACTTT,CASSISLGDNSPLHF
TRBD2,-,TRBJ2-7,TRBV6-2/TRBV6-3,TGTGCCAGCAGCCCCGGACTAGCTTTGCAATCCTACGAGCAGTACTTC,CASSPGLALQSYEQYF
-,many,TRBJ2-2,TRBV11-3,TGTGCCAGCAGCTTCAGGGTGGACGGGGAGCTGTTTTTT,CASSFRVDGELFF
-,-,TRBJ1-2,TRBV9,TGTGCCAGCAGCGTGAACGTCATTAGGGGCAACTATGGCTACACCTTC,CASSVNVIRGNYGYTF
-,many,TRBJ1-1,TRBV3-1,TGTGCCAGCAGCACCGAACGGGGGAGCACTGAAGCTTTCTTT,CASSTERGSTEAFF
-,-,TRBJ2-7,TRBV6-1,TGTGCCAGCAGTGAATCAGGGAAGTGGGGGGAGCAGTACTTC,CASSESGKWGEQYF
-,-,TRBJ2-7,TRBV29-1,TGCAGCGTGAGGTGGGGGGCTTCCTACGAGCAGTACTTC,CSVRWGASYEQYF
-,many,TRBJ1-2,TRBV6-1,TGTGCCAGCAGTGGGAACAGGGTGGGGGATGGCTACACCTTC,CASSGNRVGDGYTF
-,many,TRBJ1-5,TRBV4-1,TGCGCCAGCAGCCAACGTCGGGGGGACGGCAATCAGCCCCAGCATTTT,CASSQRRGDGNQPQHF
TRBD2,-,TRBJ2-2,TRBV20-1,TGCAGTGCTCATACAGGAGTAGCGGGAGCAATCGGGGAGCTGTTTTTT,CSAHTGVAGAIGELFF
-,many,TRBJ1-1,TRBV28,TGTGCCAGCAGTTTTACGGGGGACATAGCTTTCTTT,CASSFTGDIAFF
TRBD1,many,TRBJ2-7,TRBV7-2,TGTGCCAGCAGCTTATTGAGCCAGGGGGCGAACGAGCAGTACTTC,CASSLLSQGANEQYF
-,many,TRBJ1-1,TRBV20-1,TGCAGTGCTATTTGGGTGGAACCTGAAGCTTTCTTT,CSAIWVEPEAFF
TRBD1,many,TRBJ2-7,TRBV9,TGTGCCAGCAGCCTCTCGGGACAGGGGGCAAGGGAGCAGTACTTC,CASSLSGQGAREQYF
TRBD1,-,TRBJ1-1,TRBV6-2/TRBV6-3,TGTGCCAGCAGGGGCTTATCGGAACAGGGGAAGAATTTAGGAACTGAAGCTTTCTTT,CASRGLSEQGKNLGTEAFF
TRBD1,many,TRBJ1-2,TRBV4-1,TGCGCCAGCAGCCAAGCCGGGACAGGTTCGGACTATGGCTACACCTTC,CASSQAGTGSDYGYTF
TRBD2,-,TRBJ2-7,TRBV19,TGTGCCAGTAGTAAACCTAGCGGGAGCTCCTACGAGCAGTACTTC,CASSKPSGSSYEQYF
-,-,TRBJ1-2,TRBV12-3/TRBV12-4,TGTGCCAGCACCAAAACTAACTATGGCTACACCTTC,CASTKTNYGYTF
TRBD2,few,TRBJ2-7,TRBV6-2/TRBV6-3,TGTGCCAGCAACGGAGGGACTAGCTTGTACGTGCAGTACTTC,CASNGGTSLYVQYF
-,many,TRBJ1-1,TRBV15,TGTGCCACCAGCAGCGGAAGGGGCAGTCACACTGAAGCTTTCTTT,CATSSGRGSHTEAFF
-,many,TRBJ2-5,TRBV15,TGTGCCACCAGCAGAGGCCTCGCCTTATTGGAGACCCAGTACTTC,CATSRGLALLETQYF
-,many,TRBJ1-2,TRBV6-1,TGTGCCAGCAGTGAAGCGCTGGGGTCCTATGGCTACACCTTC,CASSEALGSYGYTF
TRBD1,many,TRBJ2-5,TRBV27,TGTGCCAGCAGTGCATGGGACAGGGGGCAAGAGACCCAGTACTTC,CASSAWDRGQETQYF
TRBD2,many,TRBJ2-5,TRBV6-1,TGTGCCAGCAGTGATTTAGCGGGGACCCAGTACTTC,CASSDLAGTQYF
TRBD1,many,TRBJ1-1,TRBV11-2,TGTGCCAGCAGCCTACAGACAGGGGCGCACACTGAAGCTTTCTTT,CASSLQTGAHTEAFF
-,many,TRBJ2-5,TRBV2,TGTGCCAGCAGATGGACACAAGAGACCCAGTACTTC,CASRWTQETQYF
-,few,TRBJ2-7,TRBV29-1,TGCAGCGCTACCGCAGGGCGGGACGAGCAGTACTTC,CSATAGRDEQYF